This T cell receptor (beta chain) stems from a study of CD8 T cells in ankylosing spondylitis. TCRdb recomputed calls from the 5' RACE reads with MiXCR, one row per CDR3 protein. The repertoire has approximately 140,000 distinct CDR3 sequences, under 20% of them found once; the top ten carry 30% to 35%. Of note for this clonotype: Its specificity is not known.

Study-wide results and caveats: It was reported that disease-linked clones were significantly enriched in matched ankylosing spondylitis synovial fluid. Certain motif variants had earlier appeared in reactive arthritis synovial fluid and blood. A motif in TCR beta, a set of under ten highly homologous variants, appeared characteristic of ankylosing spondylitis blood.

Germline CDR1 DFQATT, CDR2 SNEGSKA (reference sequence). This CDR3 contains 13 residues. The V gene end was trimmed by 2 bases and the J gene end by 3 bases; junction bases not matched to a gene: 4. The TCR originated in a male donor with ankylosing spondylitis. Sequencing was performed on blood, either unsorted or a sorted T cell fraction (not recorded which). The chain couples TRBV20-1 to TRBJ2-7; 7 bases are a match to TRBD1. The CDR3 DNA sequence: TGCAGTGCTAGAACCCGGGACAGCTACGAGCAGTACTTC. It encodes CSARTRDSYEQYF.